This T cell receptor (beta chain) was captured in a study of T cells in narcolepsy. Some clones are missing from TCRdb's copy, which holds only in-frame ones; the method was immunoSEQ multiplex PCR. The data contain about 40,000 clones, around 85% of them singletons. The germline gives CDR1 MNHEY, CDR2 SVGAGI. The length of the CDR3 is 12 residues. V was cut by 6 bases and J by 6 bases, with 9 bases left in between. This rearrangement joins TRBV6-5 to TRBJ1-5, with a tentative D call TRBD1 (5 bases). The sequence derives from a human donor with narcolepsy. Sequencing was performed on CD45RA- memory CD4+ T cells from PBMCs. The CDR3 sequence is CASRRRGQPQHF. As DNA, the CDR3 is TGTGCCAGCAGGAGAAGGGGTCAGCCCCAGCATTTT.